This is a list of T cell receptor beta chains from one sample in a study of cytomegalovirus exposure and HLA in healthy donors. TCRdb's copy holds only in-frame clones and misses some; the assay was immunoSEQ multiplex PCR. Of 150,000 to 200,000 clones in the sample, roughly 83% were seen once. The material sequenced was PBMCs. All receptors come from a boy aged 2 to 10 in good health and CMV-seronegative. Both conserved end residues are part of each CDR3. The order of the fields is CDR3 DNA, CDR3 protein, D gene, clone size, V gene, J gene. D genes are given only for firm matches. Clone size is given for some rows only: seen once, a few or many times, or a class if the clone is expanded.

cdr3_nt: TGTGCCAGCAGTTTCCCCCCCCCTGAGGTCCGAGGGTACGAGCAGTACTTC; cdr3_aa: CASSFPPPEVRGYEQYF; d_call: -; clone_size: -; v_call: TRBV28; j_call: TRBJ2-7
cdr3_nt: TGTGCCAGCAGCCTAACTAGCGGGAGATCGAAAGAGCAGTACTTC; cdr3_aa: CASSLTSGRSKEQYF; d_call: TRBD2; clone_size: -; v_call: TRBV6-5; j_call: TRBJ2-5
cdr3_nt: TGTGCCAGCAGCCAGGACTCCCGACGGACTACCCCCTACGAGCAGTACTTC; cdr3_aa: CASSQDSRRTTPYEQYF; d_call: -; clone_size: -; v_call: TRBV4-2; j_call: TRBJ2-7
cdr3_nt: TGCGCCAGCAGCTTGGCGGGAGGTACCCAAGAGACCCAGTACTTC; cdr3_aa: CASSLAGGTQETQYF; d_call: TRBD2; clone_size: -; v_call: TRBV5-1; j_call: TRBJ2-5
cdr3_nt: TGTGCCAGCGCCGACAGGGGGAGAGAGACCCAGTACTTC; cdr3_aa: CASADRGRETQYF; d_call: TRBD1; clone_size: -; v_call: TRBV28; j_call: TRBJ2-5
cdr3_nt: TGTGCCAGCAGTCTCATCCAGACAGGGGGTGATTTCACCGGGGAGCTGTTTTTT; cdr3_aa: CASSLIQTGGDFTGELFF; d_call: TRBD1; clone_size: -; v_call: TRBV27; j_call: TRBJ2-2
cdr3_nt: TGTGCCAGCAGGGGGGGACTAGCGGGAGGGCCGTTGGACGAGCAGTACTTC; cdr3_aa: CASRGGLAGGPLDEQYF; d_call: TRBD2; clone_size: -; v_call: TRBV2; j_call: TRBJ2-7
cdr3_nt: TGTGCCAGCAGCAAAGGCGGAGGACTAGCGGAAATCTTTTCGTACGAGCAGTACTTC; cdr3_aa: CASSKGGGLAEIFSYEQYF; d_call: -; clone_size: -; v_call: TRBV21-1; j_call: TRBJ2-7
cdr3_nt: TGTGCCAGCAGCGATATGGACAGGCGGACGTGGGACACTGAAGCTTTCTTT; cdr3_aa: CASSDMDRRTWDTEAFF; d_call: TRBD1; clone_size: once; v_call: TRBV7-9; j_call: TRBJ1-1
cdr3_nt: TGCAGCGTTGCTGGGGGACTGTTCAGCTCCTACAATGAGCAGTTCTTC; cdr3_aa: CSVAGGLFSSYNEQFF; d_call: -; clone_size: -; v_call: TRBV29-1; j_call: TRBJ2-1
cdr3_nt: TGTGCCAGCAGTCCCCAGGTGGGTCAGCCCCAGCATTTT; cdr3_aa: CASSPQVGQPQHF; d_call: -; clone_size: once; v_call: TRBV27; j_call: TRBJ1-5
cdr3_nt: TGTGCCAGTAGTATAGATCTTGGAAACACCATATATTTT; cdr3_aa: CASSIDLGNTIYF; d_call: -; clone_size: -; v_call: TRBV19; j_call: TRBJ1-3
cdr3_nt: TGTGCCATCAGTGAGTCTCAGACCACAGGCTCCTATCCCTACGAGCAGTACTTC; cdr3_aa: CAISESQTTGSYPYEQYF; d_call: -; clone_size: once; v_call: TRBV10-3; j_call: TRBJ2-7
cdr3_nt: TGTGCCAGCAGTGAAACGGCGGCGAATGAAAAACTGTTTTTT; cdr3_aa: CASSETAANEKLFF; d_call: -; clone_size: -; v_call: TRBV2; j_call: TRBJ1-4
cdr3_nt: TGCGCCAGCAGTGAGGGCAGGGGGCGCACAGATACGCAGTATTTT; cdr3_aa: CASSEGRGRTDTQYF; d_call: TRBD1; clone_size: -; v_call: TRBV10-1; j_call: TRBJ2-3
cdr3_nt: TGTGCCAGTAGTCCCCAGCGGGAAGGATACGAGCAGTACTTC; cdr3_aa: CASSPQREGYEQYF; d_call: TRBD2; clone_size: once; v_call: TRBV19; j_call: TRBJ2-7
cdr3_nt: TGCAGTGCTATGATCGGGGACACCATATATTTT; cdr3_aa: CSAMIGDTIYF; d_call: -; clone_size: -; v_call: TRBV20-1; j_call: TRBJ1-3
cdr3_nt: TGTGCCATCAGTGAGGGACAGGGCTATGGCTACACCTTC; cdr3_aa: CAISEGQGYGYTF; d_call: TRBD1; clone_size: -; v_call: TRBV10-3; j_call: TRBJ1-2